The TCR beta chain under discussion was sequenced for a study of OX40 agonist ivuxolimab in advanced cancers. The overall study: From roughly 23 to 90 years was the age range, with a mean of roughly 59 years, and about 78% were male. Antecedent anti-PD-1, anti-PD-L1 or anti-CTLA-4 therapy was permissible, with under 50% having received some.

At baseline, cycle 4 day 1, and cycle 7 day 1, blood was sampled. Of note for this clone: No antigen is known for it.

The protocol was immunoSEQ multiplex PCR, while the TCRdb copy is restricted to in-frame clones and leaves out a portion. This sample carries 25,000 or so clones, around 78% of them seen once, and the ten largest clones take 18%. This CDR3 is built from 15 residues. Trimming shortened V by 4 bases and J by 0 bases, and 11 bases separated the two germline ends. Germline V gene lookup returns CDR1 SGHNT and CDR2 YYREEE (reference sequence). Points from the study as a whole: Nonresponders, in some cases, also had low normalized T-cell clonal expansion.

The material sequenced was CD4+ or CD8+ T cells sorted from blood, taken in a trial of the OX40 agonist ivuxolimab. This clonotype was sampled from an adult with an advanced solid tumor such as melanoma, head and neck, liver or kidney cancer. The rearrangement uses TRBV5-4 and TRBJ1-5, with a tentative D call TRBD1 (5 bases). This CDR3 is CASSAGGGSNQPQHF. For the CDR3, the DNA is TGTGCCAGCAGCGCCGGCGGGGGTAGCAATCAGCCCCAGCATTTT.